This T cell receptor beta chain emerged from a study of regulatory T cells in long-lasting Graves disease. Time point noted: newly diagnosed GD, antithyroid drugs for less than 3 months. PBMCs provided the RNA from which the TCR library was made. Germline CDR1 and CDR2: MNHEY and SMNVEV (reference sequence). Trimming stripped 4 bases from V and 2 bases from J, with 14 bases between. The CDR3 runs 15 residues. To note about this clonotype: Given the absence of the conserved phenylalanine or tryptophan at the CDR3 end, a read error is likely.

CDR3-region Arm-PCR and iRepertoire HTBI primers produced the TCR beta libraries. Each CDR3 protein is one row after TCRdb ran MiXCR on the multiplex PCR reads. The sample holds approximately 390,000 distinct CDR3 sequences, around 15% seen once. These same records also appear under a second study, on T cells in Graves' hyperthyroidism and ophthalmopathy.

The sequencing used peripheral blood mononuclear cells (PBMCs), collected at new diagnosis, from a patient treated with antithyroid drugs. The chain employs TRBV27 and TRBJ1-2; tentatively, D is TRBD1 (6 bases). The sequence was obtained from a woman in her late teens or twenties with Graves disease. CDR3 protein: CASSSPLGGNYGYTL. CDR3 coding DNA: TGTGCCAGCAGTTCACCCCTTGGGGGCAACTATGGCTACACCCTC.